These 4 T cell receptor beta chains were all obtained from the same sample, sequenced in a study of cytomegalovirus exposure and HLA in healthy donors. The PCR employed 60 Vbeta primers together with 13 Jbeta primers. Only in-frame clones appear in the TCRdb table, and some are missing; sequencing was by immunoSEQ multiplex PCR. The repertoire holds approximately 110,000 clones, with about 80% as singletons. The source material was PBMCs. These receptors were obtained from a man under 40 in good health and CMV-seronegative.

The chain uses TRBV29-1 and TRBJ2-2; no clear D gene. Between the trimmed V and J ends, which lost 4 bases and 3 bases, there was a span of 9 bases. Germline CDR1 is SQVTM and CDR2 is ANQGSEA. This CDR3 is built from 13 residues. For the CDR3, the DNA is TGCAGCGTTGCAATGTCCCACACCGGGGAGCTGTTTTTT. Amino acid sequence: CSVAMSHTGELFF.

Written as DNA, the CDR3 is TGTGCCAGCAGCTTGGGAGGGGAGCAGTACTTC. Translation: CASSLGGEQYF. V is TRBV5-4 and J is TRBJ2-7; weak D call: TRBD2 (5 bases). The CDR3 is made up of 11 amino acids. Germline V gene sequence: CDR1 SGHNT, CDR2 YYREEE (reference sequence). Deletions cut 0 bases from V and 7 bases from J, with 5 bases between.

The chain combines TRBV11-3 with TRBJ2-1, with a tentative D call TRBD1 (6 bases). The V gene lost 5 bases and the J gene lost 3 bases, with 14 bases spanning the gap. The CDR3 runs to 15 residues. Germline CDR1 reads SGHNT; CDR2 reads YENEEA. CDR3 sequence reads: CASSQGTPGYNEQFF. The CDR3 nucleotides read TGTGCCAGCAGCCAGGGGACCCCGGGCTACAATGAGCAGTTCTTC.

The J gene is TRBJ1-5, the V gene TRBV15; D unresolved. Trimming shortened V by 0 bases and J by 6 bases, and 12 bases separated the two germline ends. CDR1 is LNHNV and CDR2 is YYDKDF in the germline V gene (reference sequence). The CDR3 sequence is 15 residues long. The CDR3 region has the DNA TGTGCCACCAGCAGAGATCTCACGAGGAGTCAGCCCCAGCATTTT. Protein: CATSRDLTRSQPQHF.